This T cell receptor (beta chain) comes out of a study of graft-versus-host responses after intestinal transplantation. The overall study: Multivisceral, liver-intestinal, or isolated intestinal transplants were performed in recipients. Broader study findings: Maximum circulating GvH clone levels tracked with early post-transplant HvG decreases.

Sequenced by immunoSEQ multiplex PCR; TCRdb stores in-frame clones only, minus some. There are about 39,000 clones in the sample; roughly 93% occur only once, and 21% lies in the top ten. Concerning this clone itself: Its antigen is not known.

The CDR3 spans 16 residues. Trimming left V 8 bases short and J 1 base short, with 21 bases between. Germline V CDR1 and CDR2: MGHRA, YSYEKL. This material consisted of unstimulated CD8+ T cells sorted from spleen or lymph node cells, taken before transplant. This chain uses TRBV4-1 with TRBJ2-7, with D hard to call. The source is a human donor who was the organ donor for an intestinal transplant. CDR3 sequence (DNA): TGCGCCAGCCGCCCGGAGCCAAACACCATATCCTACGAGCAGTACTTC. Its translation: CASRPEPNTISYEQYF.